This T cell receptor (beta chain) was identified during a study of T cells in Graves' hyperthyroidism and ophthalmopathy. On the study more broadly: At initial diagnosis, before any treatment had begun, peripheral blood was obtained. Broader study findings: Most expanded thyroid clonotypes above 0.001 recurred in blood.

This clonotype was found a few times. Its antigen is not identified. The CDR3 is 14 amino acids. CDR1 is MNHNS and CDR2 is SASEGT in the germline V gene. Losses at the gene ends were 8 bases for V and 3 bases for J; bases not matched to a gene: 10. Diagnostic decisions used clinical symptoms, serum thyroxine and TRAb, thyroid ultrasound and orbital computed tomography. Amplified TCR beta CDR3 regions derived from RNA transcripts. First-round RT-PCR targeting the TCR CDR3 was performed with the HTBI primer set. MiXCR, run by TCRdb on the multiplex PCR reads, gives a single entry per CDR3 protein. The sample includes 400,000 to 500,000 distinct CDR3 sequences, roughly 14% of them seen just once.

The sequencing sample was made of blood. The genes are TRBV6-1 and TRBJ2-7; TRBD1 aligns across 7 bases. This clonotype was obtained from a man aged 18 to 29 with Graves' ophthalmopathy. The CDR3 sequence is CASHIEGAVYEQYF. CDR3 DNA: TGTGCCAGCCACATTGAGGGGGCGGTCTACGAGCAGTACTTC.